This paragraph covers one T cell receptor beta chain sequence. What it recognizes is unknown. Measured with immunoSEQ multiplex PCR; TCRdb has only the in-frame clones, and not every one. The sample lists approximately 73,000 clones; roughly 90% were seen once. Blood sampling was done at baseline, cycle 4 day 1, and cycle 7 day 1. The data are from a study of OX40 agonist ivuxolimab in advanced cancers. Study at large: Partial responses were achieved by three patients: one hepatocellular carcinoma, two cutaneous melanoma. General study results and limits: Fewer expanded clones were found on average in CD4+ than in CD8+ T cells.

Germline V gene sequence: CDR1 MGHRA, CDR2 YSYEKL. V lost 0 bases, J lost 10 bases, and 16 bases lay in between. The CDR3 has 16 amino acids. The sequence was obtained from an adult with an advanced solid tumor such as melanoma, head and neck, liver or kidney cancer. Here the sequenced sample was CD4+ or CD8+ T cells sorted from blood, taken in a trial of the OX40 agonist ivuxolimab. The chain carries TRBV4-1 and TRBJ1-6, with D possibly matching TRBD1 (6 bases). The chain's CDR3 is CASSQEPTGTKSPLHF. CDR3 nucleotide sequence: TGCGCCAGCAGCCAAGAACCCACAGGGACGAAGTCACCCCTCCACTTT.